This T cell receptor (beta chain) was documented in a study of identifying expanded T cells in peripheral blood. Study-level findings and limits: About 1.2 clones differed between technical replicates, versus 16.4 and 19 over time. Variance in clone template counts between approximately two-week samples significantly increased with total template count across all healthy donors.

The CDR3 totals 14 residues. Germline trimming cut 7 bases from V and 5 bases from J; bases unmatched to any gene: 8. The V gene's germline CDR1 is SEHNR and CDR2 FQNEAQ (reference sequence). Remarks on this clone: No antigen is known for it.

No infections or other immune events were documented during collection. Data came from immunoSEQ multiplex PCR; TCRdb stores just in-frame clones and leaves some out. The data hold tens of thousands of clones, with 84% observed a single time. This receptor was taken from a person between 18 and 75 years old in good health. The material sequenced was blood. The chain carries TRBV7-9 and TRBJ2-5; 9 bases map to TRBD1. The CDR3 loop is CASTEQGARETQYF. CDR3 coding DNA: TGTGCCAGCACCGAACAGGGGGCGCGGGAGACCCAGTACTTC.